A selection of T cell receptor beta chains follows, all from one sample in a study of Graves' ophthalmopathy and Graves' hyperthyroidism. TCRdb processed the multiplex PCR reads anew with MiXCR; each CDR3 protein has one entry. The sample carries more than 1,000,000 distinct CDR3 sequences, about 40% recorded once. The sample consisted of peripheral blood or thyroid tissue (not recorded which). These receptors originate from an adult man with Graves' hyperthyroidism. Each CDR3 is given with its conserved first and last residue. The D gene is left open where the match is weak. The size of a clone is reported for some rows only, either as once, few or many, or as a class for expanded clones.

j_call clone_size v_call d_call cdr3_aa cdr3_nt
TRBJ1-2 many TRBV4-2 . CASSQEGGYTF TGTGCCAGCAGCCAAGAGGGTGGCTACACCTTC
TRBJ1-2 . TRBV7-2 TRBD1 CASSQGDSSLDGYTF TGTGCCAGCAGCCAAGGGGACAGTTCCCTAGATGGCTACACCTTC
TRBJ2-3 . TRBV10-2 TRBD2 CASSTLTLAGGTDTQYF TGCGCCAGCAGCACCCTTACACTAGCGGGGGGCACAGATACGCAGTATTTT
TRBJ2-5 . TRBV9 TRBD1 CASSVGTAPSETQYF TGTGCCAGCAGCGTGGGGACAGCCCCAAGTGAGACCCAGTACTTC
TRBJ2-1 . TRBV12-3/TRBV12-4 . CASSLVVTEQFF TGTGCCAGCAGTTTAGTGGTGACTGAGCAGTTCTTC
TRBJ2-2 few TRBV5-5 TRBD2 CASSSPGLSNTGELFF TGTGCCAGCAGTAGCCCGGGACTATCGAACACCGGGGAGCTGTTTTTT
TRBJ1-5 . TRBV7-9 . CASSPRPGGTQSQHF TGTGCCAGCAGCCCGCGTCCGGGGGGCACCCAGTCCCAGCATTTT
TRBJ2-5 many TRBV2 . CASSEGGGQSQETQYF TGTGCCAGCAGTGAAGGGGGGGGGCAAAGCCAAGAGACCCAGTACTTC
TRBJ1-3 . TRBV6-5 . CASSEKQGDGNTIYF TGTGCCAGCAGTGAAAAACAGGGAGATGGAAACACCATATATTTT
TRBJ1-3 many TRBV24-1 . CATSQGAASGNTIYF TGTGCCACCAGTCAAGGGGCGGCCTCTGGAAACACCATATATTTT
TRBJ1-2 . TRBV11-1 . CASSLGQLEGYTF TGTGCCAGCAGCCTAGGACAGCTTGAGGGCTACACCTTC
TRBJ1-2 . TRBV7-9 . CASSSAGQPYGYTF TGTGCCAGCAGTTCAGCTGGACAGCCCTATGGCTACACCTTC
TRBJ2-2 few TRBV9 . CASSTPLLGVNTGELFF TGTGCCAGCAGCACACCCCTACTAGGGGTTAACACCGGGGAGCTGTTTTTT
TRBJ2-7 . TRBV7-8 TRBD2 CASRLWGGYEQYF TGTGCCAGCAGGTTGTGGGGGGGCTACGAGCAGTACTTC
TRBJ1-6 . TRBV2 TRBD1 CASSVGQVNSPLHF TGTGCCAGCAGTGTGGGACAGGTTAATTCACCCCTCCACTTT
TRBJ2-5 many TRBV9 TRBD1 CASSAGDREWETQYF TGTGCCAGCAGCGCAGGAGACAGGGAATGGGAGACCCAGTACTTC
TRBJ2-2 many TRBV7-8 TRBD2 CASSFRLAVLDTGELFF TGTGCCAGCAGCTTTCGACTAGCGGTATTGGACACCGGGGAGCTGTTTTTT
TRBJ1-3 many TRBV29-1 . CSVMTGSGNTIYF TGCAGCGTAATGACAGGATCTGGAAACACCATATATTTT
TRBJ2-7 few TRBV24-1 . CATSARGFSSYEQYF TGTGCCACCAGTGCTAGGGGGTTTTCATCCTACGAGCAGTACTTC
TRBJ2-7 many TRBV20-1 . CSASAPSRSYEQYF TGCAGTGCCTCGGCGCCCTCCCGGTCCTACGAGCAGTACTTC
TRBJ1-2 many TRBV10-3 . CAISDQGRFYGYTF TGTGCCATCAGCGACCAGGGACGGTTCTATGGCTACACCTTC
TRBJ1-1 . TRBV10-3 TRBD1 CAISESADRGEAFF TGTGCCATCAGTGAGTCGGCGGACAGGGGTGAAGCTTTCTTT
TRBJ2-7 few TRBV13 . CASSLGGINEQYF TGTGCCAGCAGCTTAGGCGGGATCAACGAGCAGTACTTC
TRBJ1-1 many TRBV5-1 TRBD1 CASSYEQGATEAFF TGCGCCAGCAGCTACGAACAGGGGGCCACTGAAGCTTTCTTT
TRBJ2-7 many TRBV7-6 TRBD2 CASSLTVAGGSEQYF TGTGCCAGCAGCTTGACGGTAGCGGGAGGTTCCGAGCAGTACTTC
TRBJ2-7 many TRBV12-3/TRBV12-4 . CASSSGTRREQYF TGTGCCAGCAGTTCAGGGACACGTCGGGAGCAGTACTTC
TRBJ2-7 . TRBV20-1 . CSARDLLSTPDYEQYF TGCAGTGCTAGAGATCTTCTCTCTACACCGGACTACGAGCAGTACTTC
TRBJ1-2 . TRBV13 . CASSKDLYGYTF TGTGCCAGCAGCAAGGACCTCTATGGCTACACCTTC
TRBJ2-2 . TRBV7-2 . CASSTVRDGLVGELFF TGTGCCAGTAGTACGGTGCGGGACGGGTTAGTAGGGGAGCTGTTTTTT
TRBJ1-2 few TRBV7-9 . CASSPMEIGYTF TGTGCCAGCAGCCCAATGGAAATTGGCTACACCTTC
TRBJ2-7 . TRBV6-5 TRBD2 CATREGEDQKQYF TGTGCCACCCGGGAGGGAGAAGATCAAAAGCAGTACTTC
TRBJ2-6 few TRBV6-6 TRBD1 CASSDRDRGLSGANVLTF TGTGCCAGCAGTGACCGGGACAGGGGTCTCTCTGGGGCCAACGTCCTGACTTTC
TRBJ2-5 . TRBV9 . CASSVDVSGDQETQYF TGTGCCAGCAGCGTAGACGTCTCCGGGGACCAAGAGACCCAGTACTTC
TRBJ1-1 few TRBV7-8 . CASSLLSGLNTEAFF TGTGCCAGCAGCTTATTGTCGGGACTGAACACTGAAGCTTTCTTT
TRBJ2-2 few TRBV9 TRBD1 CASSKKTGTGPTGELFF TGTGCCAGCAGCAAAAAGACCGGGACAGGGCCCACCGGGGAGCTGTTTTTT
TRBJ1-2 few TRBV15 TRBD1 CATSSRTGALGSGYTF TGTGCCACCAGCAGCAGGACAGGGGCGCTGGGGAGTGGCTACACCTTC
TRBJ2-2 . TRBV10-3 TRBD1 CAISGLDRGSTGELFF TGTGCCATCAGTGGCTTGGACAGGGGCTCCACCGGGGAGCTGTTTTTT
TRBJ2-5 many TRBV6-6 TRBD1 CASRNRGRETQYF TGTGCCAGCAGGAACAGGGGGCGGGAGACCCAGTACTTC
TRBJ1-5 . TRBV2 . CASSDDRKGQPQHF TGTGCCAGCAGCGACGACAGGAAAGGTCAGCCCCAGCATTTT
TRBJ1-2 many TRBV5-1 . CASSLEAIYGYTF TGCGCCAGCAGCTTGGAGGCGATCTATGGCTACACCTTC
TRBJ1-1 many TRBV7-9 TRBD1 CASSFLAGGRNTEAFF TGTGCCAGCAGCTTTCTAGCAGGGGGGAGGAACACTGAAGCTTTCTTT